These 30 T cell receptor beta chains were sequenced from one sample in a study of metastatic and nonmetastatic thyroid tumors (TCRdb year 2020). The receptor library was made with PCR. This sample was sequenced with an Illumina HiSeq 4000. TCRdb reprocessed the public reads (quality trimming at Q25 with fastp, clone calling with MiXCR) and kept in-frame beta chains. Present in this sample are about 92,000 clones, about 15% of which were seen just once. Roughly 3.9% of the sample is held by the ten biggest clonotypes. None of the patients had been given any treatment before thyroid surgery. Sequenced sample: blood. Every receptor here comes from a female donor with papillary thyroid cancer or a benign thyroid nodule (not recorded which). Some clones in this sample may be carry-over from other donors' samples.

This clone appeared many times. The V and J genes are TRBV2 and TRBJ1-1; maybe TRBD1 (6 bases). Germline-derived CDR1 and CDR2 are SNHLY and FYNNEI. The CDR3 totals 14 residues. V lost 6 bases, J lost 4 bases, and 15 bases lay in between. The CDR3 spells CASRSSQGSTEAFF. CDR3 nucleotide sequence: TGTGCCAGCAGAAGCTCGCAGGGGAGCACTGAAGCTTTCTTT. Full variable domain (rest looked up from reference TRBV2 and TRBJ1-1): EPEVTQTPSHQVTQMGQEVILRCVPISNHLYFYWYRQILGQKVEFLVSFYNNEISEKSEIFDDQFSVERPDGSNFTLKIRSTKLEDSAMYFCASRSSQGSTEAFFGQGTRLTVV.

The rearrangement uses TRBV5-4 and TRBJ1-6, with a weak D call TRBD1 (6 bases). The germline V gene encodes CDR1 SGHNT and CDR2 YYREEE (reference sequence). The ends were cut back, 3 bases at V and 7 bases at J, with 17 bases in the middle. This CDR3 is 16 amino acids long. This CDR3 reads CASSSRGGAENSPLHF. CDR3 DNA: TGTGCCAGCAGCTCCCGAGGGGGGGCGGAGAATTCACCCCTCCACTTT.

This clone was recorded at least ten times. The chain recombines TRBV11-2 with TRBJ2-3; D remains unclear. Trimming took 1 base from V and 0 from J, leaving 11 bases between them. The CDR3 sequence is 16 residues long. In germline, CDR1 is SGHAT, CDR2 FQNNGV. The CDR3 DNA follows: TGTGCCAGCAGCTTAGTGGGCTCCTCAAGCACAGATACGCAGTATTTT. It codes for CASSLVGSSSTDTQYF.

CDR3: CASIQAGTGDEKLFF. CDR3 nucleotides: TGTGCCAGCATCCAAGCTGGGACAGGGGATGAAAAACTGTTTTTT. The genes are TRBV6-1 and TRBJ1-4; 10 bases align to TRBD1. Trimming removed 7 bases from V and 6 bases from J; junction bases left unmatched: 8. CDR1 MNHNS and CDR2 SASEGT come from the germline V gene. The CDR3 spans 15 residues.

With regard to this clone: A read error may produce the germline difference seen at one junction end. This rearrangement joins TRBV19 to TRBJ2-1, with 7 bases lining up with TRBD2. The length of the CDR3 is 14 residues. Looked up from germline, CDR1 is LNHDA and CDR2 is SQIVND (reference sequence). CDR3: CSSSTLAVLDEQFF. CDR3 sequence (DNA): TGTTCCAGTAGTACGCTAGCGGTGCTCGATGAGCAGTTCTTC.

This clone was picked up many times. The CDR3 sequence: CASSLGTGRKVTQYF. The CDR3 DNA is TGTGCCAGTAGTCTCGGGACCGGGAGGAAGGTGACCCAGTACTTC. The chain employs TRBV19 and TRBJ2-5; 7 bases match TRBD2. CDR1 and CDR2 from the germline V gene are LNHDA and SQIVND (reference sequence). The CDR3 has 15 residues. The trim removed 5 bases at V and 7 bases at J, leaving 13 bases unmatched.

This clone was observed at least ten times. The chain joins TRBV3-1 to TRBJ2-5; 9 nucleotides line up with TRBD1. Germline CDR1 and CDR2: LGHDT and YNNKEL (reference sequence). The CDR3 consists of 14 residues. Trimming cost V 1 base and J 5 bases; bases outside gene matches: 2. The CDR3 is CASSQGTGAETQYF. The CDR3 DNA sequence: TGTGCCAGCAGCCAAGGGACAGGGGCTGAGACCCAGTACTTC.

A few counts support this clone. This chain joins TRBV27 and TRBJ1-1; D ambiguous. Germline CDR1 MNHEY, CDR2 SMNVEV (reference sequence). Trimming removed 4 bases from V and 4 bases from J, with 25 bases in between. The CDR3 is 18 amino acids. The CDR3 loop reads CASSSLQGWVGGATEAFF. Here the CDR3 DNA reads TGTGCCAGCAGTTCCCTCCAAGGGTGGGTCGGTGGTGCCACTGAAGCTTTCTTT.

At least ten counts were recorded for this clone. This chain links TRBV6-1 with TRBJ2-1; 9 bases fit TRBD1. This CDR3 is built from 15 residues. Germline V lookup: CDR1 MNHNS, CDR2 SASEGT. V trimming: 2 bases; J trimming: 5 bases; junction bases outside the gene matches: 4. The CDR3 region has the DNA TGTGCCAGCAGTGAATATGGGACAGGGCACAATGAGCAGTTCTTC. Its protein is CASSEYGTGHNEQFF.

This clone was observed at least ten times. The CDR3 nucleotides are TGTGCCAGCAGCCGACTAGCGGCCTCCTACAATGAGCAGTTCTTC. This gives the protein CASSRLAASYNEQFF. The V and J genes are TRBV5-4 and TRBJ2-1; 9 bases line up with TRBD2. Trimming cost V 4 bases and J 0 bases; bases outside gene matches: 2. This CDR3 is built from 15 residues. The germline CDR1 and CDR2 sequences are SGHNT and YYREEE (reference sequence).

This clone was recorded many times. The chain combines TRBV28 with TRBJ2-3; maybe TRBD1 (6 bases). Deletions cut 5 bases from V and 4 bases from J, with 10 bases between. The CDR3 is made up of 13 amino acids. Germline loops: CDR1 MDHEN, CDR2 SYDVKM. CDR3 sequence: CASSDRSPDTQYF. CDR3 bases: TGTGCCAGCAGTGACAGGAGCCCAGATACGCAGTATTTT.

The sample holds many counts of this clone. This specimen includes other DNA sequences encoding the same CDR3. The CDR3 DNA sequence: TGTGCCAGCTCACCAATCTTTAGCGGGAACTATTACAATGAGCAGTTCTTC. This codes for CASSPIFSGNYYNEQFF. This chain joins TRBV18 and TRBJ2-1; 8 positions agree with TRBD2. V shed 2 bases and J 4 bases; nucleotides not matched to a gene: 10. The length of the CDR3 is 17 residues. Germline lookup yields CDR1 KGHSH and CDR2 LQKENI.

The sample holds many counts of this clone. The CDR3 reads CASSLVPAGGQYEQFF. Written as DNA, the CDR3 is TGCGCCAGCAGCTTGGTTCCAGCGGGGGGGCAATATGAGCAGTTCTTC. The V call is TRBV5-1, the J call TRBJ2-1; 10 nucleotides align to TRBD2. Germline assignment: CDR1 SGHRS and CDR2 YFSETQ. Unmatched junction bases numbered 8, after V lost 0 bases and J lost 8 bases. The CDR3 runs to 16 residues.

This clone was counted between two and nine times. This CDR3 is missing its conserved last phenylalanine or tryptophan, likely due to a read error. V and J are TRBV6-1 and TRBJ1-6, with 8 positions matching TRBD1. Germline V lookup: CDR1 MNHNS, CDR2 SASEGT. V trimming: 5 bases; J trimming: 10 bases; junction bases outside the gene matches: 13. This CDR3 is built from 16 residues. The CDR3 reads CASSMDVARGLSPLHS. CDR3 DNA: TGTGCCAGCAGTATGGATGTGGCCAGGGGGCTCTCACCCCTCCACTCT.

This clone was recorded at least ten times. The chain uses TRBV6-1 and TRBJ1-1; 8 bases fit TRBD1. Germline V gives CDR1 MNHNS, CDR2 SASEGT. Unmatched junction bases numbered 4, after V lost 6 bases and J lost 1 base. The CDR3 has 14 residues. CDR3 region: CASSPGQGNTEAFF. The CDR3 DNA follows: TGTGCCAGCAGCCCCGGACAGGGGAACACTGAAGCTTTCTTT.

This clone was detected many times. The chain has TRBV6-1 and TRBJ2-5; 10 bases line up with TRBD2. V lost 5 bases to trimming and J lost 2 bases; unmatched junction nucleotides: 5. This CDR3 is 15 amino acids long. The V gene's germline CDR1 is MNHNS and CDR2 SASEGT. The DNA for the CDR3 is TGTGCCAGCAGTTTGCTAGCGGGGGTTCAAGAGACCCAGTACTTC. Its translation is CASSLLAGVQETQYF.

This clone appeared a few times. This could be a read error, since a much larger clone is one nucleotide away. This sample also contains other DNA sequences that code for the same CDR3. The V call is TRBV16, the J call TRBJ1-2, with D unresolved. V was cut by 4 bases and J by 2 bases, with 8 bases left in between. CDR1 is KGHSY and CDR2 is FQNENV in the germline V gene. The length of the CDR3 is 13 residues. CDR3 bases: TGTGCCAGCAGCCCCACTGGGAACTATGGCTACACCTTC. It specifies CASSPTGNYGYTF.

About this clone: Its ends do not fully match the called genes, so a read error is possible. J is TRBJ1-2 and V is TRBV6-1; 7 nucleotides match TRBD1. The CDR3 extends over 17 amino acids. Per the germline V gene, CDR1 is MNHNS and CDR2 is SASEGT. CDR3 sequence: CASSDAYSGQPNYGYTF. The CDR3 DNA follows: TGTGCCAGCAGTGACGCATATTCGGGACAGCCTAACTATGGTTACACCTTC.

The chain links TRBV24-1 to TRBJ2-7; possible D gene TRBD1, 6 bases. V lost 3 bases to trimming and J lost 3 bases, with 8 bases between them. Germline V gene data show CDR1 as KGHDR and CDR2 as SFDVKD. The length of the CDR3 is 13 residues. In DNA form, the CDR3 reads TGTGCCACCAGTGATCACAGGGACTACGAGCAGTACTTC. It is translated as CATSDHRDYEQYF.

This rearrangement joins TRBV20-1 to TRBJ2-5, with D unresolved. The CDR3 has 15 residues. Germline V gene lookup returns CDR1 DFQATT and CDR2 SNEGSKA (reference sequence). With 0 bases removed from V and 7 bases from J, the gap between germline ends came to 18 bases. The chain's CDR3 is CSARDVGILMGTQYF. DNA for the CDR3: TGCAGTGCTAGAGATGTTGGCATCTTAATGGGGACCCAGTACTTC.

This clone was observed many times. V usage is TRBV30 and J usage is TRBJ1-5; the D is unclear. Germline V gene lookup returns CDR1 GTSNPN and CDR2 SVGIG (reference sequence). CDR3 size: 12 residues. The V end was cut by 3 bases, the J end by 4 bases, with 7 bases between. Here the CDR3 DNA reads TGTGCCTGGAGCGGTCGGAATCAGCCCCAGCATTTT. Protein sequence: CAWSGRNQPQHF.

At least ten counts were recorded for this clone. The chain combines TRBV2 with TRBJ1-2; the D gene is possibly TRBD1 (6 bases). V shed 4 bases and J shed 4 bases, with 16 bases lying between them. The CDR3 has 15 amino acids. Germline V CDR1 and CDR2: SNHLY, FYNNEI. The CDR3 sequence: CASSGGVVTGYGYTF. The CDR3 DNA is TGTGCCAGCAGTGGGGGGGTTGTGACAGGCTATGGCTACACCTTC.

The table lists this clone with many counts. CDR3 coding DNA: TGTGCCAGCAGCGCCGGGACAGGGTACAGCAATGAGCAGTTCTTC. Its protein product is CASSAGTGYSNEQFF. This sequence joins TRBV9 and TRBJ2-1; 9 bases fit TRBD1. Germline trimming cut 3 bases from V and 6 bases from J; bases unmatched to any gene: 7. Germline loops: CDR1 SGDLS, CDR2 YYNGEE. This CDR3 has 15 residues. Looking up the rest from reference TRBV9 and TRBJ2-1 gives the full variable domain: DSGVTQTPKHLITATGQRVTLRCSPRSGDLSVYWYQQSLDQGLQFLIQYYNGEERAKGNILERFSAQQFPDLHSELNLSSLELGDSALYFCASSAGTGYSNEQFFGPGTRLTVL.

This clone was picked up many times. The chain couples TRBV4-1 to TRBJ2-5; D is ambiguous. V dropped 4 bases and J dropped 4 bases, with 16 bases sitting between them. The CDR3 is made up of 15 amino acids. Germline V lookup: CDR1 MGHRA, CDR2 YSYEKL. CDR3 DNA: TGCGCCAGCAGCCTTCACTCTACCCCCCCAGAGACCCAGTACTTC. This translates into CASSLHSTPPETQYF.

This clone was picked up many times. This chain connects TRBV5-1 to TRBJ2-3, with a weak D call TRBD2 (6 bases). Germline-derived CDR1 and CDR2 are SGHRS and YFSETQ. The V and J ends lost 0 bases and 1 base respectively, with 9 bases between them. CDR3 length equals 15 residues. CDR3 DNA sequence: TGCGCCAGCAGCTTGGCCTGGGAGGGCACAGATACGCAGTATTTT. This translates into CASSLAWEGTDTQYF. The complete variable domain, with remaining parts taken from reference TRBV5-1 and TRBJ2-3, reads KAGVTQTPRYLIKTRGQQVTLSCSPISGHRSVSWYQQTPGQGLQFLFEYFSETQRNKGNFPGRFSGRQFSNSRSEMNVSTLELGDSALYLCASSLAWEGTDTQYFGPGTRLTVL.

This clone was picked up many times. The chain combines TRBV12-3 or TRBV12-4 with TRBJ1-5; 7 positions agree with TRBD1. The J segment lost 6 bases and the V segment lost 7 bases, leaving 12 bases of the junction unmatched. The CDR3 loop spans 15 amino acids. CDR3 coding DNA: TGTGCCAGCACCGAGGGCAGGGGGATGGGTCAGCCCCAGCATTTT. Translated: CASTEGRGMGQPQHF.

This clone was counted at least ten times. Other DNA sequences in the sample encode the same CDR3. The chain joins TRBV20-1 to TRBJ2-3; 8 bases are a match to TRBD1. Trimming removed 0 bases from V and 4 bases from J; junction bases left unmatched: 6. CDR1 is DFQATT, CDR2 SNEGSKA, per germline (reference sequence). CDR3 length equals 15 residues. DNA for the CDR3: TGCAGTGCTAGAGAAGGACAGGGAGCCGCAGATACGCAGTATTTT. This translates into CSAREGQGAADTQYF.

Details on this clone: This sequence may be a read error, since a much larger clone differs from it by one base. This rearrangement joins TRBV28 to TRBJ1-4; no firm D call. V lost 2 bases to trimming and J lost 8 bases, with 15 bases between them. This CDR3 has 15 residues. Germline V gives CDR1 MDHEN, CDR2 SYDVKM. The CDR3 sequence: CASSLKVRSGEKLFF. The CDR3, as DNA: TGTGCCAGCAGTTTAAAGGTGCGGAGCGGGGAAAAACTGTTTTTT.

This clone was observed at least ten times. This rearrangement joins TRBV6-5 to TRBJ1-1; maybe TRBD1 (5 bases). Trimming left V 2 bases short and J 1 base short, with 14 bases between. Germline loops: CDR1 MNHEY, CDR2 SVGAGI. The CDR3 contains 16 residues. In DNA, the CDR3 is TGTGCCAGCAGTTACACCCTTGGGGCAACGAACACTGAAGCTTTCTTT. As protein: CASSYTLGATNTEAFF.

In its sample, this clone was seen many times. V is TRBV12-3 or TRBV12-4 and J is TRBJ1-2, with TRBD1 as a possible D gene (5 bases). The V and J ends lost 4 bases and 6 bases respectively, with 21 bases between them. This CDR3 has 16 residues. Written as DNA, the CDR3 is TGTGCCAGCAGTTGGGTGGGTAGGGGTAGGGCAGATGGCTACACCTTC. This translates into CASSWVGRGRADGYTF.